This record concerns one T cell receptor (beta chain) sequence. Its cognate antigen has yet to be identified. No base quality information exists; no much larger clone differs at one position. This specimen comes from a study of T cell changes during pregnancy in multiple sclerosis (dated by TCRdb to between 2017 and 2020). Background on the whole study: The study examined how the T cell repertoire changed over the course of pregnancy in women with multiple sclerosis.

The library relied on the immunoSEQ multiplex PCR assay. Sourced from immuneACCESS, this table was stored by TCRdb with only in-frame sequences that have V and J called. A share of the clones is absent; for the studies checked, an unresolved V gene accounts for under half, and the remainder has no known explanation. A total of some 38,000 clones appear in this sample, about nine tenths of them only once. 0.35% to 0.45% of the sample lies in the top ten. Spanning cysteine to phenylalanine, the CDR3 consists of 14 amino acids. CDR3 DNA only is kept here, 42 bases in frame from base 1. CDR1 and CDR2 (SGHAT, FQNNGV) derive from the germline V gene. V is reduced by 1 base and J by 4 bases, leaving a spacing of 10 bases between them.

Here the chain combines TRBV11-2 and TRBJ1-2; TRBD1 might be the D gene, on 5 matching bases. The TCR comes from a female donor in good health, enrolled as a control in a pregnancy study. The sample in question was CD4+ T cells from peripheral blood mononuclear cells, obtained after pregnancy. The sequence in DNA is TGTGCCAGCAGCTTAGCAGACAGCTTCTATGGCTACACCTTC. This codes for CASSLADSFYGYTF.